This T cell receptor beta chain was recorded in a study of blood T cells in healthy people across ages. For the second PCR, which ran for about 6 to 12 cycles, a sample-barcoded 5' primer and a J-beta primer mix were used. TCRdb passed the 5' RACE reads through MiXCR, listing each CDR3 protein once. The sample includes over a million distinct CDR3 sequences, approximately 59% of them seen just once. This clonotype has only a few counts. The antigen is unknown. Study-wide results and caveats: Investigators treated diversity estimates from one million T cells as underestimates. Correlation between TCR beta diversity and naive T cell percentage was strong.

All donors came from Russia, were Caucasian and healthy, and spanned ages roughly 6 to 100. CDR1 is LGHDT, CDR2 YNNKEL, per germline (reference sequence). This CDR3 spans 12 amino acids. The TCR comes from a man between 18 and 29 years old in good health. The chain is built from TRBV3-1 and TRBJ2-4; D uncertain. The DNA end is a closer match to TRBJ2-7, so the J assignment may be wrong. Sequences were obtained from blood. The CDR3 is CASSQVVSEQYF. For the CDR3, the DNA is TGTGCCAGCAGCCAAGTAGTGAGCGAGCAGTACTTC.